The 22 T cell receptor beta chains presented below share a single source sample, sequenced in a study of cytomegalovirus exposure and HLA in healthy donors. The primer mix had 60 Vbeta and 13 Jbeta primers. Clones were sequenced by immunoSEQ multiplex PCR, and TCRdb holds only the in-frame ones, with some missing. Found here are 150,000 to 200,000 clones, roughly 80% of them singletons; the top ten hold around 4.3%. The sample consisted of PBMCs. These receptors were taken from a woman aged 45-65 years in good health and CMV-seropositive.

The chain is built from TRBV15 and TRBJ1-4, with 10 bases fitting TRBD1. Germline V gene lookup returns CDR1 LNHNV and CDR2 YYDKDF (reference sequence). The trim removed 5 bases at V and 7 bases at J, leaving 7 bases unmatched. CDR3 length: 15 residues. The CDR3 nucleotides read TGTGCCACCAGCCTAGGACAGGGGGGGAGTGAAAAACTGTTTTTT. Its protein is CATSLGQGGSEKLFF.

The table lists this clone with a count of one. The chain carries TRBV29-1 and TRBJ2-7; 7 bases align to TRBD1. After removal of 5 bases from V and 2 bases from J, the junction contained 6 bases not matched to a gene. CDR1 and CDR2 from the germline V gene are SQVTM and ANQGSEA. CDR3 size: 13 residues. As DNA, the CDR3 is TGCAGCGTTCGACAGGGTTTAACCTACGAGCAGTACTTC. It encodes CSVRQGLTYEQYF.

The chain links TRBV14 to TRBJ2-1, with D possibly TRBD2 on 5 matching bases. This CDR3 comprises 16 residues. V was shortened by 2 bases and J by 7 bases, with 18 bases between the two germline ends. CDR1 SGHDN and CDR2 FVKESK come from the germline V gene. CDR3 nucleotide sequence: TGTGCCAGCAGCCAATGGGTCCCCCCCCCGGGGAATGAGCAGTTCTTC. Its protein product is CASSQWVPPPGNEQFF.

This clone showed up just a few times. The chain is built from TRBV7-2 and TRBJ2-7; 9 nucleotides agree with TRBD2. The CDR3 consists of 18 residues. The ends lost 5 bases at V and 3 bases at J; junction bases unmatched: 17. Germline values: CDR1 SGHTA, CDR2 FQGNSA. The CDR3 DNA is TGTGCCAGCAGCCCCCGCTCGACTAGCGGAACAACCTTCTACGAGCAGTACTTC. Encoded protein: CASSPRSTSGTTFYEQYF.

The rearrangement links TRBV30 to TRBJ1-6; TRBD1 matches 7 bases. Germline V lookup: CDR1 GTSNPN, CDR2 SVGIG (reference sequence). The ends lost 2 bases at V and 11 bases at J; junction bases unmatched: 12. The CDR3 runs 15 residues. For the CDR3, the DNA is TGTGCCTGGAGTACGTACAGGGGATTAGCGACACCCCTCCACTTT. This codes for CAWSTYRGLATPLHF.

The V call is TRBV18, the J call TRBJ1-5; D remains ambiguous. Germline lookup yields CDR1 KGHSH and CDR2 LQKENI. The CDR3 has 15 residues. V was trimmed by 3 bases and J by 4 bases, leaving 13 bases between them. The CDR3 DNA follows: TGTGCCAGCTCACCCTCGGGGAGGGATAATCAGCCCCAGCATTTT. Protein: CASSPSGRDNQPQHF.

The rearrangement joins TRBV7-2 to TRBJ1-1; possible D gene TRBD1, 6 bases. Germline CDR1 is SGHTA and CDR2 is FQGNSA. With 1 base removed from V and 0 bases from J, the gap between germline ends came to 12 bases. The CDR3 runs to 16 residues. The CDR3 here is CASSLEGTRLNTEAFF. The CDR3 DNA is TGTGCCAGCAGCTTAGAAGGGACACGGTTGAACACTGAAGCTTTCTTT.

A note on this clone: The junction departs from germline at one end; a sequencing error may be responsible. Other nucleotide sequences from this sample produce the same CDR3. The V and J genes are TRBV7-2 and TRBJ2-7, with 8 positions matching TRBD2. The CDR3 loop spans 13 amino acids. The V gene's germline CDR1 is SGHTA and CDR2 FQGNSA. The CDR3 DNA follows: TGTGCTAGCAGCCCCGGGGGGGCGGGAGGCCAGTACTTC. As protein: CASSPGGAGGQYF.

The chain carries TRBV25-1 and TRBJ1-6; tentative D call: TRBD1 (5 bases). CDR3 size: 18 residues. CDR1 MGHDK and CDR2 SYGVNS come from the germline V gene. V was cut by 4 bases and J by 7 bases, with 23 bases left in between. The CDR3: CASSGTGTWNTLNSPLHF. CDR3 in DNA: TGTGCCAGCAGTGGGACCGGGACTTGGAATACTCTAAATTCACCCCTCCACTTT.

Written as DNA, the CDR3 is TGTGCCAGCAGCTTAGAGGGACAGATGAACACTGAAGCTTTCTTT. It specifies CASSLEGQMNTEAFF. This chain joins TRBV7-2 and TRBJ1-1; TRBD1 matches 7 bases. This CDR3 spans 15 amino acids. The germline V gene encodes CDR1 SGHTA and CDR2 FQGNSA. Trimming took 1 base from V and 0 from J; bases not matched to a gene: 2.

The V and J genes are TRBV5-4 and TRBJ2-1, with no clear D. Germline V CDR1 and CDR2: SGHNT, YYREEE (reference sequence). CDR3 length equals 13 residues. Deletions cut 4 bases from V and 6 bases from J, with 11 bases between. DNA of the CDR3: TGTGCCAGCAGCGCAGACTTACCCAATGAGCAGTTCTTC. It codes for CASSADLPNEQFF.

The CDR3 here is CASSLYGGLNTGELFF. In nucleotides, the CDR3 is TGTGCCAGCAGCTTATATGGGGGGTTGAACACCGGGGAGCTGTTTTTT. This chain connects TRBV7-9 to TRBJ2-2; D may be TRBD2 (6 bases). This CDR3 comprises 16 residues. CDR1 SEHNR and CDR2 FQNEAQ come from the germline V gene (reference sequence). Trimming took 2 bases from V and 1 from J, leaving 11 bases between them.

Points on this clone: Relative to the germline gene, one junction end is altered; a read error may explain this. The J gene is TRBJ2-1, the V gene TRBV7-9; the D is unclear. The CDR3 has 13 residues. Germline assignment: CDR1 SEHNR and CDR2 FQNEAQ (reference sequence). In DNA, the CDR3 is TGTTCCAGCAGCCTAAGCCGATACAATGAGCAGTTCTTC. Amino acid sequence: CSSSLSRYNEQFF.

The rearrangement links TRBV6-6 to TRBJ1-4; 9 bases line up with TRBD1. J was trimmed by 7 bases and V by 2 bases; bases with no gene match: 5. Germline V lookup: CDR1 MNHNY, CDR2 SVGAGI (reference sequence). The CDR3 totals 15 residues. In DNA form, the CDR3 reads TGTGCCAGCAGTTACCCGGACAGGGGAGGTGAAAAACTGTTTTTT. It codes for CASSYPDRGGEKLFF.

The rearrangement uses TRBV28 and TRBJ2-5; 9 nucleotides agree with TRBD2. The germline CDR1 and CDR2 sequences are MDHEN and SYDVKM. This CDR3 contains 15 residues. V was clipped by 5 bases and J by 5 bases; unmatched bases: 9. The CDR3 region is CASSPTSGAVETQYF. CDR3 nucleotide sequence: TGTGCCAGCAGTCCGACTAGCGGAGCTGTGGAGACCCAGTACTTC.

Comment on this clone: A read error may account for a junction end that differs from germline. CDR3 in DNA: TGTGCCAGCTCCGGGGGGGGCCATGGAGACACCATATATTTT. It specifies CASSGGGHGDTIYF. The chain is built from TRBV28 and TRBJ1-3, with a possible D match to TRBD1 (6 bases). CDR3 length equals 14 residues. Per germline, CDR1 MDHEN and CDR2 SYDVKM.

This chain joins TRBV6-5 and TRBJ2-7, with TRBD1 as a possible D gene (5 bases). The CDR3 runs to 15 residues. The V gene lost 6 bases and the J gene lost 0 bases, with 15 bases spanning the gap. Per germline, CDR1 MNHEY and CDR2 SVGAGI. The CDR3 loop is CASSLSGYVSYEQYF. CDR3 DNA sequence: TGTGCCAGCAGCCTATCAGGGTACGTCTCCTACGAGCAGTACTTC.

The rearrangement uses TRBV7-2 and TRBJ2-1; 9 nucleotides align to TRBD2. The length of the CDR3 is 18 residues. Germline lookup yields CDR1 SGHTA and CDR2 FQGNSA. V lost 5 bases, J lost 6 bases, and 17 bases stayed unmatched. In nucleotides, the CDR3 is TGTGCCAGCAGCCCGAGTAGCGGGGGAGCCGGCGTTCCCAATGAGCAGTTCTTC. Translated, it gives CASSPSSGGAGVPNEQFF.

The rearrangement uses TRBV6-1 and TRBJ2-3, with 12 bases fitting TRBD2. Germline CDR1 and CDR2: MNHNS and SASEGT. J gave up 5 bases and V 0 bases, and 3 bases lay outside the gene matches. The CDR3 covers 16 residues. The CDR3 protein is CASSEALAGGVDTQYF. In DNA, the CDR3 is TGTGCCAGCAGTGAAGCGCTAGCGGGGGGGGTAGATACGCAGTATTTT.

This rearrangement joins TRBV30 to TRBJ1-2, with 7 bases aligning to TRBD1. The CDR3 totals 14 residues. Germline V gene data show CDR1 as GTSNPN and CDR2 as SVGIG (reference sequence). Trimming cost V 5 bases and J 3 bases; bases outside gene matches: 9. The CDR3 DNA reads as TGTGCCTGGGAAGGGACAGTCCTTTACTATGGCTACACCTTC. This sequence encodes CAWEGTVLYYGYTF.

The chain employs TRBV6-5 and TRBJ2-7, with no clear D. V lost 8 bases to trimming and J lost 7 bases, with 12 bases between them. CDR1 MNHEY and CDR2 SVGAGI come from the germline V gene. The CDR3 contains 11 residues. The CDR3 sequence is CASQVEREQYF. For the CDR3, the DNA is TGTGCCAGCCAAGTAGAGAGGGAGCAGTACTTC.

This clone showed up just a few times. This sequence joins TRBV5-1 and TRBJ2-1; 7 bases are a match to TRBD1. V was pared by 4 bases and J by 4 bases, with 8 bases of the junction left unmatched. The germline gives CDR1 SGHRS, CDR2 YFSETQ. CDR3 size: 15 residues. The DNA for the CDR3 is TGCGCCAGCAGCCAAGAGGCAGGGGGATACAATGAGCAGTTCTTC. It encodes CASSQEAGGYNEQFF.